These 2 T cell receptor beta chains share one sample of origin, sequenced in a study of shared clonotypes between healthy human individuals (dated by TCRdb to about 2020). The library was produced with the immunoSEQ multiplex PCR assay. The table was pulled from immuneACCESS by TCRdb, which kept in-frame rearrangements only. Such tables lose some clones; where checked, under half of the loss comes from unresolved V genes, and the rest has no known cause. Within this sample are hundreds of thousands of clones, with around 97% of them counted one time only. The top ten hold 0.057% of the sample. Sequenced input: naive CD4+ T cells sorted from blood. The cell subset or site label for this specimen denotes: CD45RA+ positively selected. Receptors originate from a woman between 25 and 40 years old in good health.

The chain couples TRBV19 to TRBJ2-6; D is undetermined. The CDR3 has 16 residues. Between the trimmed V and J ends, which lost 4 bases and 0 bases, there was a span of 10 bases. CDR1 and CDR2 from the germline V gene are LNHDA and SQIVND (reference sequence). The CDR3: CASSTGRFSGANVLTF. CDR3 sequence (DNA): TGTGCCAGTAGTACCGGACGCTTCTCTGGGGCCAACGTCCTGACTTTC.

The V gene is TRBV27, the J gene TRBJ2-7, with 12 nucleotides matching TRBD2. Germline-derived CDR1 and CDR2 are MNHEY and SMNVEV (reference sequence). The junction had 5 bases not matched to a gene; V was cut back by 3 bases and J by 5 bases. This CDR3 has 15 amino acids. The CDR3 DNA reads as TGTGCCAGCAGTTTCCGACTAGCGGGAGTCCACGAGCAGTACTTC. This codes for CASSFRLAGVHEQYF.